A single T cell receptor beta chain is shown here with its context. Assay: immunoSEQ multiplex PCR; the TCRdb copy retains only in-frame clones and omits some. The sample has about 120,000 clones; about four fifths are singletons. This sample is drawn from a study of blood T cell repertoires in COVID-19. Germline CDR1 and CDR2: KGHDR and SFDVKD. This CDR3 is 13 amino acids long. Trimming pared 3 bases from V and 5 bases from J, leaving 10 bases between. This receptor was obtained from a woman older than 75 with acute or convalescent COVID-19. The rearrangement joins TRBV24-1 to TRBJ2-7, with D possibly being TRBD2 (6 bases). The sample taken for sequencing was peripheral blood. CDR3 nucleotides: TGTGCCACCAGTGATGGGGGGAATGACGAGCAGTACTTC. Protein: CATSDGGNDEQYF.